The TCR beta chain under discussion was sequenced for a study of T cells in Graves' hyperthyroidism and ophthalmopathy. Background on the study: Peripheral blood was drawn at first diagnosis, prior to all treatment.

V was pared by 4 bases and J by 5 bases, with 11 bases between. This CDR3 has 13 amino acids. The germline V gene encodes CDR1 MNHNS and CDR2 SASEGT. Ophthalmopathy in the patients scored at least 3 on Clinical Activity Score and at least 4 on NOSPECS grade, lasting under 3 months. Out of approximately 9.9 ml of fresh peripheral blood came the PBMCs. Amplified TCR beta CDR3 regions derived from RNA transcripts. HTBI primers drove first-round RT-PCR of the TCR CDR3. TCRdb used MiXCR to reprocess the multiplex PCR reads, holding one entry per CDR3 protein. In the table there are about 640,000 distinct CDR3 sequences, more than 20% of which are singletons.

V gene TRBV6-1 combines with J gene TRBJ2-5; a possible D gene is TRBD1 (5 bases). This clonotype was sampled from a man aged 25-45 years with Graves' ophthalmopathy. Sequencing used blood. In nucleotides, the CDR3 is TGTGCCAGCAGTGGTTCAGGGATCGAGACCCAGTACTTC. Translation: CASSGSGIETQYF.